This passage covers 18 T cell receptor beta chains from one sample sequenced in a study of shared clonotypes between healthy human individuals. Measured with immunoSEQ multiplex PCR; TCRdb has only the in-frame clones, and not every one. The sample lists roughly 1,100,000 clones, 65% to 80% occurring once. Sequenced: memory CD4+ T cells sorted from blood. Subset reported: CD45RA-negative fraction. The receptor source for this set is a young man in good health.

The V call is TRBV7-2, the J call TRBJ2-7, with 8 bases that match TRBD2. Per germline, CDR1 SGHTA and CDR2 FQGNSA. J lost 2 bases, V lost 4 bases, and 4 bases had no gene match. CDR3 length: 14 amino acids. CDR3 DNA: TGTGCCAGCAGCTCGGGGGGGGGCCCCTACGAGCAGTACTTC. Translation gives CASSSGGGPYEQYF.

As to this clone: The sample carries other DNA sequences with the same CDR3. This sequence joins TRBV6-6 and TRBJ1-5; 8 bases agree with TRBD1. CDR1 is MNHNY, CDR2 SVGAGI, per germline (reference sequence). J was trimmed by 2 bases and V by 6 bases; bases with no gene match: 0. The CDR3 runs to 13 residues. The CDR3 loop reads CASRGQGNQPQHF. As DNA, the CDR3 is TGTGCCAGCAGGGGACAGGGCAATCAGCCCCAGCATTTT.

The chain combines TRBV7-2 with TRBJ2-5; 14 bases are a match to TRBD2. This CDR3 is built from 16 residues. Trimming at V came to 6 bases and at J to 4 bases, leaving 7 bases not matched to a gene. Per the germline V gene, CDR1 is SGHTA and CDR2 is FQGNSA. CDR3 nucleotide sequence: TGTGCCAGCAGGAAACGGGGACTAGCGGGAGTAGAGACCCAGTACTTC. Its translation: CASRKRGLAGVETQYF.

This clone appeared a few times. The J gene is TRBJ1-5, the V gene TRBV28; the D gene is possibly TRBD1 (5 bases). The CDR3 is 16 amino acids. Looked up from germline, CDR1 is MDHEN and CDR2 is SYDVKM. Trimming took off 2 bases at V and 2 bases at J, with 13 bases between the two ends. CDR3 residues: CASSLSLLGGNQPQHF. In nucleotides, the CDR3 is TGTGCCAGCAGTTTAAGCCTGTTGGGGGGCAATCAGCCCCAGCATTTT.

The chain carries TRBV19 and TRBJ1-1; D is unresolved. This CDR3 is built from 13 residues. The germline CDR1 and CDR2 sequences are LNHDA and SQIVND (reference sequence). V lost 7 bases to trimming and J lost 4 bases, with 13 bases between them. The DNA of the CDR3 is TGTGCCAGTAAAGAGGCCCGGGCCACTGAAGCTTTCTTT. The encoded protein is CASKEARATEAFF.

The chain uses TRBV2 and TRBJ2-5; the D gene is possibly TRBD1 (6 bases). V was shortened by 6 bases and J by 0 bases, with 11 bases between the two germline ends. CDR3 length equals 14 residues. CDR1 is SNHLY and CDR2 is FYNNEI in the germline V gene. Here the CDR3 DNA reads TGTGCCAGCAGGGACGACAGGAACCAAGAGACCCAGTACTTC. This translates into CASRDDRNQETQYF.

The J gene is TRBJ1-5, the V gene TRBV12-2. TRBV12-2 counts as a pseudogene. There are 15 residues in the CDR3. This chain's CDR3 is CASRTRGGEDQPQHF. CDR3 nucleotides: TGTGCAAGTCGCACCCGAGGGGGGGAGGATCAGCCCCAGCATTTT.

The chain recombines TRBV6-9 with TRBJ2-1; TRBD1 matches 10 bases. Germline V gene lookup returns CDR1 MNHGY and CDR2 SVAAGI. This CDR3 comprises 18 residues. Trimming took 5 bases from V and 2 from J; bases not matched to a gene: 12. CDR3 coding DNA: TGTGCCAGCAGTCCCGACAGGGGGCGAATAAAGCCCTACAATGAGCAGTTCTTC. Translation: CASSPDRGRIKPYNEQFF.

There are many counts of this clone. Other DNA variants within this sample encode the same CDR3. The J gene is TRBJ2-1, the V gene TRBV7-3; no definite D call. Trimming removed 2 bases at V and 5 bases at J, with 7 bases between. Per germline, CDR1 SGHTA and CDR2 FQGTGA. The CDR3 is 13 amino acids. The CDR3 region is CASSLSRDNEQFF. The CDR3 nucleotides are TGTGCCAGCAGCTTATCCCGGGACAATGAGCAGTTCTTC. The complete variable domain, with remaining parts taken from reference TRBV7-3 and TRBJ2-1, reads GAGVSQTPSNKVTEKGKYVELRCDPISGHTALYWYRQSLGQGPEFLIYFQGTGAADDSGLPNDRFFAVRPEGSVSTLKIQRTERGDSAVYLCASSLSRDNEQFFGPGTRLTVL.

J is TRBJ1-2 and V is TRBV28, with TRBD1 matching over 8 bases. The germline CDR1 and CDR2 sequences are MDHEN and SYDVKM. V lost 5 bases to trimming and J lost 8 bases; unmatched junction nucleotides: 4. The CDR3 is 12 amino acids. The CDR3 sequence: CASSLRQGGYTF. The CDR3 nucleotides read TGTGCCAGCAGTCTCCGACAGGGGGGCTACACCTTC.

This chain uses TRBV7-3 with TRBJ2-3, with 13 bases lining up with TRBD2. This CDR3 is built from 16 residues. In germline, CDR1 is SGHTA, CDR2 FQGTGA. V lost 4 bases to trimming and J lost 1 base; unmatched junction nucleotides: 2. The CDR3 DNA is TGTGCCAGCAGCTCCGGGACTAGCGGGGGCACAGATACGCAGTATTTT. It codes for CASSSGTSGGTDTQYF.

This sequence joins TRBV11-2 and TRBJ1-3, with D unresolved. Trimming shortened V by 4 bases and J by 0 bases, and 10 bases separated the two germline ends. Germline values: CDR1 SGHAT, CDR2 FQNNGV. The CDR3 runs 15 residues. The CDR3 here is CASSSTASSGNTIYF. The DNA for the CDR3 is TGTGCCAGCAGCTCTACAGCGAGCTCTGGAAACACCATATATTTT.

The table lists this clone with many counts. The rearrangement joins TRBV7-9 to TRBJ1-3, with 8 nucleotides matching TRBD1. The CDR3 is 14 amino acids. CDR1 is SEHNR and CDR2 is FQNEAQ in the germline V gene (reference sequence). Losses at the gene ends were 5 bases for V and 4 bases for J; bases not matched to a gene: 4. The CDR3 loop is CASSRTGSGNTIYF. CDR3 nucleotides: TGTGCCAGCAGCCGGACAGGGTCGGGAAACACCATATATTTT.

The chain has TRBV11-3 and TRBJ2-3; maybe TRBD1 (6 bases). Per germline, CDR1 SGHNT and CDR2 YENEEA. V shed 4 bases and J shed 0 bases, with 8 bases lying between them. This CDR3 contains 14 residues. CDR3 in DNA: TGTGCCAGCAGCTCAGGACAGAGCACAGATACGCAGTATTTT. Protein sequence: CASSSGQSTDTQYF.

The chain joins TRBV5-4 to TRBJ2-3, with TRBD2 matching 10 bases. There are 17 residues in the CDR3. V was pared by 0 bases and J by 1 base, with 5 bases of the junction left unmatched. Germline CDR1 and CDR2: SGHNT and YYREEE (reference sequence). The CDR3 coding sequence is TGTGCCAGCAGCTTGGGGCTAGCGGGGGCCGGCACAGATACGCAGTATTTT. Protein sequence: CASSLGLAGAGTDTQYF. Full variable domain (missing parts from reference TRBV5-4 and TRBJ2-3): ETGVTQSPTHLIKTRGQQVTLRCSSQSGHNTVSWYQQALGQGPQFIFQYYREEENGRGNFPPRFSGLQFPNYSSELNVNALELDDSALYLCASSLGLAGAGTDTQYFGPGTRLTVL.

This clone was counted a single time. V gene TRBV2 combines with J gene TRBJ1-5; D uncertain. V lost 10 bases to trimming and J lost 0 bases, with 10 bases between them. Per the germline V gene, CDR1 is SNHLY and CDR2 is FYNNEI. The CDR3 runs 13 residues. In DNA, the CDR3 is TGTGCCACCTCAGAGAATAGCAATCAGCCCCAGCATTTT. Its protein product is CATSENSNQPQHF. Variable domain in full (rest from reference TRBV2 and TRBJ1-5): EPEVTQTPSHQVTQMGQEVILRCVPISNHLYFYWYRQILGQKVEFLVSFYNNEISEKSEIFDDQFSVERPDGSNFTLKIRSTKLEDSAMYFCATSENSNQPQHFGDGTRLSIL.

Notes on this clone: This sample also contains other DNA sequences that code for the same CDR3. The V gene is TRBV10-3, the J gene TRBJ2-7, with D unclear. CDR3 length: 12 residues. Per the germline V gene, CDR1 is ENHRY and CDR2 is SYGVKD. V lost 6 bases to trimming and J lost 1 base, with 7 bases between them. The CDR3 loop reads CAISDRSYEQYF. CDR3 bases: TGTGCCATCAGCGACCGGTCCTACGAGCAGTACTTC.

This chain connects TRBV7-9 to TRBJ1-5; D unresolved. V shed 3 bases and J shed 4 bases, with 7 bases lying between them. The CDR3 sequence is 13 residues long. Germline-derived CDR1 and CDR2 are SEHNR and FQNEAQ (reference sequence). CDR3 loop: CASSFGGNQPQHF. CDR3 DNA sequence: TGTGCCAGCAGCTTCGGCGGAAATCAGCCCCAGCATTTT.